The rows below give T cell receptor beta chains drawn from one sample of a study of T cell repertoires in cytomegalovirus infection. Via MiXCR, TCRdb re-called the reads, giving one row per CDR3 protein. The sample has over 150,000 distinct CDR3 sequences; about an eighth are singletons. Material for sequencing was PBMCs. These receptors originate from a human donor in good health (CMV status not recorded). Some clones in this sample may be carry-over from other donors' samples. The CDR3 runs from the conserved cysteine through the conserved F or W. Fields, in order: V gene, clone size, J gene, D gene, CDR3 protein, CDR3 DNA. The D gene is left open where the match is weak. The size of a clone is reported for some rows only, either as once, few or many, or as a class for expanded clones.

V gene: TRBV7-2; clone size: many; J gene: TRBJ1-1; D gene: TRBD1; CDR3 protein: CASSSRQGAEAFF; CDR3 DNA: TGTGCCAGCAGCTCCCGACAGGGGGCTGAAGCTTTCTTT
V gene: TRBV6-1; clone size: many; J gene: TRBJ1-2; D gene: TRBD1; CDR3 protein: CASSGRNFGRDRNYGYTF; CDR3 DNA: TGTGCCAGCAGTGGACGTAATTTCGGCCGGGACAGAAACTATGGCTACACCTTC
V gene: TRBV28; clone size: NA; J gene: TRBJ2-5; D gene: NA; CDR3 protein: CASRGSRAMRETQYF; CDR3 DNA: TGTGCCAGCAGGGGTAGTAGGGCCATGCGGGAGACCCAGTACTTC
V gene: TRBV19; clone size: few; J gene: TRBJ2-1; D gene: TRBD2; CDR3 protein: CASSAAGRGDFNEQFF; CDR3 DNA: TGTGCCAGTAGTGCCGCTGGGCGGGGGGATTTCAATGAGCAGTTCTTC
V gene: TRBV29-1; clone size: few; J gene: TRBJ2-4; D gene: NA; CDR3 protein: CSVRGRGKNIQYF; CDR3 DNA: TGCAGCGTTCGCGGGCGGGGAAAAAACATTCAGTACTTC
V gene: TRBV28; clone size: many; J gene: TRBJ2-7; D gene: TRBD1; CDR3 protein: CASTEGALYEQYF; CDR3 DNA: TGTGCCAGCACCGAGGGGGCACTCTACGAGCAGTACTTC
V gene: TRBV7-8; clone size: NA; J gene: TRBJ1-5; D gene: TRBD1; CDR3 protein: CASSSGQGGGQPQHF; CDR3 DNA: TGTGCCAGCAGCTCGGGACAGGGGGGCGGACAGCCCCAGCATTTT
V gene: TRBV28; clone size: many; J gene: TRBJ1-6; D gene: NA; CDR3 protein: CASSSSGSNNSPLHF; CDR3 DNA: TGTGCCAGCAGTTCCTCGGGGTCAAATAATTCACCCCTCCACTTT
V gene: TRBV7-3; clone size: few; J gene: TRBJ1-4; D gene: NA; CDR3 protein: CASSGTRGEKLFF; CDR3 DNA: TGTGCCAGCAGTGGCACCCGGGGTGAAAAACTGTTTTTT
V gene: TRBV19; clone size: NA; J gene: TRBJ2-7; D gene: TRBD1; CDR3 protein: CASVGTGQGSYEQYF; CDR3 DNA: TGTGCCAGTGTTGGTACGGGACAGGGATCCTACGAGCAGTACTTC